This TCR beta chain was recorded in a study of T cell responses to AZD1222 COVID-19 vaccine. Germline lookup yields CDR1 SQVTM and CDR2 ANQGSEA. The CDR3 consists of 13 residues. The V and J ends lost 4 bases and 2 bases respectively, with 9 bases between them. Some clones are missing from TCRdb's copy, which holds only in-frame ones; the method was immunoSEQ multiplex PCR. The table records under 150,000 clones, just over 90% of them present only once. Source: peripheral blood, taken on day 0 of AZD1222 vaccination. This rearrangement joins TRBV29-1 to TRBJ2-1; D is undetermined. The origin of this receptor is an adult in good health. In nucleotides, the CDR3 is TGCAGCGTTGTCGGTACAGCCTACAATGAGCAGTTCTTC. Residues: CSVVGTAYNEQFF.